What follows are 30 T cell receptor beta chains derived from one specimen sequenced in a study of OX40 agonist ivuxolimab in advanced cancers. Measured with immunoSEQ multiplex PCR; TCRdb has only the in-frame clones, and not every one. The top ten hold roughly 3.2% of the sample, which has roughly 63,000 clones, roughly four fifths seen once. Sequencing used CD4+ or CD8+ T cells sorted from blood, obtained in a trial of the OX40 agonist ivuxolimab. These TCRs come from an adult with an advanced solid tumor such as melanoma, head and neck, liver or kidney cancer.

The V and J genes are TRBV30 and TRBJ1-4; the D is unclear. Per the germline V gene, CDR1 is GTSNPN and CDR2 is SVGIG (reference sequence). The CDR3 runs 11 residues. The V gene lost 4 bases and the J gene lost 8 bases, with 8 bases spanning the gap. Here the CDR3 reads CAWKIGEKLFF. CDR3 nucleotide sequence: TGTGCCTGGAAGATCGGAGAAAAACTGTTTTTT.

This clone was seen once. The V and J genes are TRBV2 and TRBJ2-7; D possibly corresponds to TRBD2 (7 bases). Germline V gene data show CDR1 as SNHLY and CDR2 as FYNNEI. The ends were cut back, 5 bases at V and 11 bases at J, with 22 bases in the middle. This CDR3 is 14 amino acids long. The CDR3 region has the DNA TGTGCCAGCAGTCAACCTGGGGGGCTAGCGGAAAAGTACTTC. Protein product: CASSQPGGLAEKYF.

This chain connects TRBV5-8 to TRBJ1-4, with D maybe TRBD1 (5 bases). The CDR3 consists of 17 residues. Trimming removed 4 bases from V and 0 bases from J, with 16 bases in between. Germline CDR1 and CDR2: SGHTS and YDEGEE. CDR3 sequence (DNA): TGTGCCAGCAGCCGGCCGCACGGGACGGCAACTAATGAAAAACTGTTTTTT. Its protein product is CASSRPHGTATNEKLFF.

The chain recombines TRBV4-1 with TRBJ1-2; 7 positions agree with TRBD1. Germline values: CDR1 MGHRA, CDR2 YSYEKL. Unmatched junction bases numbered 5, after V lost 5 bases and J lost 5 bases. This CDR3 is built from 13 residues. The chain's CDR3 is CASSFQGGYGYTF. The CDR3 DNA sequence: TGCGCCAGCAGCTTCCAGGGGGGTTATGGCTACACCTTC.

In this sample, this clone turned up once. The rearrangement links TRBV6-5 to TRBJ2-5; weak D call: TRBD1 (6 bases). From germline, CDR1 is MNHEY and CDR2 SVGAGI. V was clipped by 6 bases and J by 4 bases, with 12 bases between them. CDR3 length equals 13 residues. The CDR3, as DNA: TGTGCCAGCAGACACAGGGTGGTAGAGACCCAGTACTTC. Amino acid sequence: CASRHRVVETQYF.

The chain couples TRBV14 to TRBJ2-7, with TRBD1 matching over 8 bases. The CDR3 runs to 20 residues. The V gene end was trimmed by 0 bases and the J gene end by 2 bases; junction bases not matched to a gene: 18. Germline CDR1 is SGHDN and CDR2 is FVKESK. The CDR3 is CASSQEAQLTSGQETYEQYF. The DNA of the CDR3 is TGTGCCAGCAGCCAAGAAGCCCAATTAACCTCGGGACAGGAAACCTACGAGCAGTACTTC.

This clone was seen a single time. The CDR3 DNA is TGTGCCACCAGCAGAGTGGCGTCGATAGCCAAAAACATTCAGTACTTC. As protein: CATSRVASIAKNIQYF. The V and J genes are TRBV15 and TRBJ2-4; D gene unclear. CDR1 is LNHNV, CDR2 YYDKDF, per germline (reference sequence). CDR3 length: 16 residues. Trimming removed 1 base from V and 0 bases from J, with 10 bases in between.

V and J are TRBV7-6 and TRBJ2-7; TRBD2 might be the D (5 bases). The CDR3 runs 15 residues. Germline CDR1 is SGHVS and CDR2 is FNYEAQ. V was trimmed by 5 bases and J by 6 bases, leaving 20 bases between them. CDR3 residues: CASSQQADQVGEQYF. CDR3 nucleotide sequence: TGTGCCAGCAGCCAACAAGCGGACCAGGTGGGCGAGCAGTACTTC.

V is TRBV6-1 and J is TRBJ1-5; possible D gene TRBD1, 6 bases. The CDR3 has 14 residues. V was shortened by 6 bases and J by 3 bases, with 12 bases between the two germline ends. Germline V CDR1 and CDR2: MNHNS, SASEGT. The CDR3 loop reads CASSRGQFNQPQHF. The CDR3 DNA sequence: TGTGCCAGCAGCCGCGGACAGTTCAATCAGCCCCAGCATTTT.

The V gene is TRBV7-9, the J gene TRBJ1-4, with D unclear. Germline values: CDR1 SEHNR, CDR2 FQNEAQ (reference sequence). This CDR3 has 13 amino acids. Trimming took off 1 base at V and 10 bases at J, with 10 bases between the two ends. In nucleotides, the CDR3 is TGTGCCAGCAGCTTAGTCGCAGTTGGAAAACTGTTTTTT. Amino acid sequence: CASSLVAVGKLFF.

V gene TRBV2 combines with J gene TRBJ2-7; 9 positions match TRBD1. The CDR3 loop spans 14 amino acids. Germline V CDR1 and CDR2: SNHLY, FYNNEI. J lost 6 bases, V lost 4 bases, and 7 bases had no gene match. CDR3 amino acids: CASSGTGEVGEQYF. The CDR3 bases are TGTGCCAGCAGTGGGACAGGGGAGGTGGGCGAGCAGTACTTC. Using reference TRBV2 and TRBJ2-7 for the parts outside the CDR3, the full variable domain is EPEVTQTPSHQVTQMGQEVILRCVPISNHLYFYWYRQILGQKVEFLVSFYNNEISEKSEIFDDQFSVERPDGSNFTLKIRSTKLEDSAMYFCASSGTGEVGEQYFGPGTRLTVT.

This sequence joins TRBV4-3 and TRBJ2-1, with 7 bases identical to TRBD1. In germline, CDR1 is LGHNA, CDR2 YSLEER. The CDR3 is 18 amino acids. V lost 0 bases, J lost 6 bases, and 14 bases stayed unmatched. CDR3 coding DNA: TGCGCCAGCAGCCAAGAAAGGCCTGAGGGGGCTCATGGCAATGAGCAGTTCTTC. Residues: CASSQERPEGAHGNEQFF.

This chain links TRBV5-6 with TRBJ2-3; D perhaps matches TRBD2 (7 bases). Trimming removed 6 bases at V and 6 bases at J, with 17 bases between. CDR1 SGHDT and CDR2 YYEEEE come from the germline V gene. The CDR3 has 14 amino acids. The CDR3 bases are TGTGCCAGCACCTGGCAGGGGAGGGTGGATACGCAGTATTTT. As protein: CASTWQGRVDTQYF. Complete variable domain (other parts from reference TRBV5-6 and TRBJ2-3): DAGVTQSPTHLIKTRGQQVTLRCSPKSGHDTVSWYQQALGQGPQFIFQYYEEEERQRGNFPDRFSGHQFPNYSSELNVNALLLGDSALYLCASTWQGRVDTQYFGPGTRLTVL.

The table lists this clone with a count of one. This chain connects TRBV29-1 to TRBJ2-3; perhaps D is TRBD1 or TRBD2 (5 bases each). This CDR3 spans 15 amino acids. Trimming cost V 2 bases and J 1 base, with 13 bases left between them. Germline assignment: CDR1 SQVTM and CDR2 ANQGSEA. CDR3 nucleotides: TGCAGCGTTGAACCCAATCTGGGGGGCACAGATACGCAGTATTTT. This sequence encodes CSVEPNLGGTDTQYF.

This clone was picked up a small number of times. The genes are TRBV6-5 and TRBJ1-2, with 8 bases that match TRBD1. The CDR3 covers 13 residues. V trimming: 6 bases; J trimming: 8 bases; junction bases outside the gene matches: 8. Germline CDR1 and CDR2: MNHEY and SVGAGI. The CDR3 region has the DNA TGTGCCAGCAGGATGGACAGGGTTGGCGGCTACACCTTC. Its translation: CASRMDRVGGYTF.

The chain links TRBV5-6 to TRBJ1-2; TRBD1 might be the D (5 bases). There are 16 residues in the CDR3. Germline CDR1 and CDR2: SGHDT and YYEEEE. V lost 4 bases and J lost 8, with 24 bases in between. The CDR3 region is CASSTLGAQARGGYTF. Here the CDR3 DNA reads TGTGCCAGCAGCACTCTTGGGGCACAGGCCCGCGGAGGCTACACCTTC.

DNA of the CDR3: TGTGCCAGCAGCTTGGGGCAGACGAGGGACTATGGCTACACCTTC. This encodes CASSLGQTRDYGYTF. The chain is built from TRBV5-5 and TRBJ1-2, with D unresolved. Germline CDR1 and CDR2: SGHKS and YYEKEE (reference sequence). This CDR3 contains 15 residues. V dropped 0 bases and J dropped 3 bases, with 12 bases sitting between them.

The chain has TRBV7-3 and TRBJ2-3; TRBD2 might be the D (6 bases). CDR1 is SGHTA, CDR2 FQGTGA, per germline. The CDR3 is 14 residues long. V was trimmed by 3 bases and J by 4 bases, leaving 11 bases between them. The CDR3 bases are TGTGCCAGCAGCTTGGGACTCCACGCAGATACGCAGTATTTT. The encoded protein is CASSLGLHADTQYF. Full variable domain (missing parts from reference TRBV7-3 and TRBJ2-3): GAGVSQTPSNKVTEKGKYVELRCDPISGHTALYWYRQSLGQGPEFLIYFQGTGAADDSGLPNDRFFAVRPEGSVSTLKIQRTERGDSAVYLCASSLGLHADTQYFGPGTRLTVL.

V usage is TRBV7-2 and J usage is TRBJ2-5; D not resolved. The ends were cut back, 1 base at V and 7 bases at J, with 10 bases in the middle. Germline V gene lookup returns CDR1 SGHTA and CDR2 FQGNSA. The CDR3 spans 13 residues. The CDR3 region has the DNA TGTGCCAGCAGCTTAGTTCTCAGTGGGACCCAGTACTTC. As protein: CASSLVLSGTQYF.

In DNA, the CDR3 is TGTGCCAGCAGCGGGCGTTCTGGGGCCAACGTCCTGACTTTC. This sequence encodes CASSGRSGANVLTF. The rearrangement joins TRBV7-3 to TRBJ2-6; no clear D. Trimming took 5 bases from V and 1 from J, leaving 6 bases between them. The length of the CDR3 is 14 residues. Germline-derived CDR1 and CDR2 are SGHTA and FQGTGA.

The chain has TRBV30 and TRBJ2-6, with 8 bases fitting TRBD1. V gave up 7 bases and J gave up 2 bases; unmatched junction bases: 13. Germline V gives CDR1 GTSNPN, CDR2 SVGIG (reference sequence). The CDR3 runs 17 residues. DNA of the CDR3: TGTGCCTCTTCACTCTCGACAGGGGTGGCTGGGGCCAACGTCCTGACTTTC. Translating it yields CASSLSTGVAGANVLTF.

This chain joins TRBV5-1 and TRBJ2-7; the match to TRBD2 covers 8 bases. Germline values: CDR1 SGHRS, CDR2 YFSETQ. The CDR3 totals 14 residues. V lost 6 bases to trimming and J lost 2 bases; unmatched junction nucleotides: 7. The CDR3 loop is CASTERGPAYEQYF. CDR3 nucleotide sequence: TGCGCCAGCACCGAGCGGGGGCCAGCCTACGAGCAGTACTTC.

A note on this clone: A junction end diverges from the germline sequence, so it may reflect a read error. This sequence joins TRBV29-1 and TRBJ2-1; D is unresolved. Germline V gene lookup returns CDR1 SQVTM and CDR2 ANQGSEA. CDR3 length equals 10 residues. Written as DNA, the CDR3 is TGCAGCGTTGATGAGAGCCTCACGATCTTC. It specifies CSVDESLTIF.

The V call is TRBV6-5, the J call TRBJ2-1; 8 positions match TRBD1. The CDR3 covers 15 residues. Per the germline V gene, CDR1 is MNHEY and CDR2 is SVGAGI. With V trimmed by 5 bases and J by 2 bases, 5 bases remained unmatched. The CDR3 region is CASSKTGATYNEQFF. The CDR3 nucleotides are TGTGCCAGCAGTAAGACAGGGGCGACCTACAATGAGCAGTTCTTC.

This sequence joins TRBV5-1 and TRBJ2-5, with TRBD1 as a possible D gene (6 bases). In germline, CDR1 is SGHRS, CDR2 YFSETQ. V was cut by 3 bases and J by 4 bases, with 13 bases left in between. The CDR3 is 14 amino acids. CDR3 residues: CASSSSGAGETQYF. The CDR3 DNA sequence: TGCGCCAGCAGCTCCTCAGGGGCGGGAGAGACCCAGTACTTC.

The gene calls are TRBV5-1 and TRBJ1-5; D is perhaps TRBD1 (6 bases). V shed 0 bases and J shed 8 bases, with 12 bases lying between them. The CDR3 sequence is 14 residues long. Germline values: CDR1 SGHRS, CDR2 YFSETQ. The CDR3 nucleotides are TGCGCCAGCAGCTTGGCGCAGGGGACGGAGCCCCAGCATTTT. It is translated as CASSLAQGTEPQHF.

The chain is built from TRBV5-4 and TRBJ1-1; D not resolved. Germline V lookup: CDR1 SGHNT, CDR2 YYREEE (reference sequence). The CDR3 extends over 15 amino acids. Trimming pared 4 bases from V and 0 bases from J, leaving 13 bases between. The CDR3 region is CASSPGGRMNTEAFF. The CDR3 nucleotides are TGTGCCAGCAGCCCAGGTGGGCGCATGAACACTGAAGCTTTCTTT.

This chain links TRBV7-3 with TRBJ2-1, with unresolved D. V gave up 5 bases and J gave up 8 bases, with 13 bases separating them. The CDR3 has 13 residues. The V gene's germline CDR1 is SGHTA and CDR2 FQGTGA. CDR3 region: CASSTAQSYEQFF. CDR3 coding DNA: TGTGCCAGCAGCACGGCGCAGAGCTATGAGCAGTTCTTC.

The chain is built from TRBV11-2 and TRBJ2-5, with no clear D. The CDR3 consists of 17 residues. In germline, CDR1 is SGHAT, CDR2 FQNNGV. Trimming shortened V by 5 bases and J by 2 bases, and 21 bases separated the two germline ends. The CDR3 region is CASSPLSTLSEQETQYF. The DNA of the CDR3 is TGTGCCAGCAGCCCATTATCAACTTTGTCAGAGCAAGAGACCCAGTACTTC.

V is TRBV9 and J is TRBJ2-2; 10 bases line up with TRBD2. The V gene's germline CDR1 is SGDLS and CDR2 YYNGEE. There are 16 residues in the CDR3. The trim removed 4 bases at V and 3 bases at J, leaving 6 bases unmatched. CDR3 bases: TGTGCCAGCAGCCCAGCGGGGGGGCGGGACACCGGGGAGCTGTTTTTT. Encoded protein: CASSPAGGRDTGELFF. The whole variable domain, remainder taken from reference TRBV9 and TRBJ2-2, is DSGVTQTPKHLITATGQRVTLRCSPRSGDLSVYWYQQSLDQGLQFLIQYYNGEERAKGNILERFSAQQFPDLHSELNLSSLELGDSALYFCASSPAGGRDTGELFFGEGSRLTVL.